The clone carrying this T cell receptor (beta chain) was counted a few times. These data originate in a study of T cells of healthy individuals. This CDR3 spans 14 amino acids. CDR1 is MNHNY and CDR2 is SVGAGI in the germline V gene (reference sequence). The V gene lost 5 bases and the J gene lost 0 bases, with 10 bases spanning the gap. TCRdb passed the 5' RACE reads through MiXCR, listing each CDR3 protein once. The sample lists 40,000 to 65,000 distinct CDR3 sequences, approximately 15% occurring once. The source of this sequence is a human donor in good health. The chain joins TRBV6-6 to TRBJ2-5; tentatively, D is TRBD1 or TRBD2 (5 bases each). CDR3: CASSEGTDQETQYF. The CDR3 region has the DNA TGTGCCAGCAGTGAGGGGACGGACCAAGAGACCCAGTACTTC.